The present T cell receptor (beta chain) was sequenced within a study of blood T cell repertoires in COVID-19 (dated by TCRdb to 2020 to 2021). Study-level background: Collaborator samples came from the United States, Italy and Spain and covered acute and convalescent phases of COVID-19. The prospective study material was composed of cDNA or gDNA derived from T cells, B-cell-depleted T cells, or PBMCs. Deeply sampled blood TCRbeta repertoires from subjects exposed to, actively infected with, or recovered from COVID-19 were included in the dataset. The repertoires were made available in a free public database intended to serve as a resource for research on the immune response to SARS-CoV-2. The samples were drawn from the first 160 participants of the ongoing ImmuneRACE study and from 1,254 subjects provided by 6 global collaborators. Nearly every sample came with metadata listing a de-identified subject ID, COVID-19 status, age in years and sex. Where available, HLA class I and class II types were obtained from metadata supplied by the sample provider rather than from assay-based typing. Here is what the overall study found, with its caveats: How much clinical and demographic metadata was included differed by source and by participant, and the metadata was provided uncurated.

This clone was seen more than once but under ten times. It lacks a known antigen. Base qualities are not provided; no much larger clone lies one nucleotide away. Inclusive of the bounding cysteine and phenylalanine, the CDR3 is 14 residues long. This entry keeps only the CDR3 DNA: 42 bases, framed from base 1. V sheds 1 base and J sheds 4 bases, leaving 9 bases between their ends. The germline V gene encodes CDR1 KGHDR and CDR2 SFDVKD. TCRbeta CDR3 regions were amplified from genomic DNA by means of the immunoSEQ Assay, a bias-controlled multiplex PCR. Per the source publication's procedure: Within the assay, amplification of reference gene primers was used to estimate how many nucleated cells each sample contained. Sequence reads were collapsed and filtered to measure the absolute abundance of every unique TCRbeta CDR3 rearrangement. For each sample, productive Simpson clonality was calculated by taking the square root of Simpson's diversity index across productive rearrangements. TCRdb carries this immuneACCESS record with in-frame sequences only. Its versions omit some clonotypes, under half of them owing to an unresolved V gene in the studies checked, with the rest unexplained. D and trimming were read from the DNA, whereas the V and J calls and clone size are those reported in that table. For this sample the table gives about 64,000 clones, of which approximately 85% were detected only once. The ten largest clones capture roughly 12% of the sample.

Collaborating institutions collected whole blood in K2EDTA tubes following their own protocols. For TCRbeta analysis, collaborator samples were shipped as frozen whole blood, as isolated PBMCs, or as DNA extracted from either sample type. This chain is built from TRBV24-1 and TRBJ2-5; a weak D assignment points to TRBD2 (5 bases agree). Source material: peripheral blood. This receptor was obtained from a human donor in a cohort sampled during active COVID-19. CDR3 sequence: CATSDLGGVETQYF. The DNA sequence reads TGTGCCACCAGTGATTTAGGAGGTGTAGAGACCCAGTACTTC.